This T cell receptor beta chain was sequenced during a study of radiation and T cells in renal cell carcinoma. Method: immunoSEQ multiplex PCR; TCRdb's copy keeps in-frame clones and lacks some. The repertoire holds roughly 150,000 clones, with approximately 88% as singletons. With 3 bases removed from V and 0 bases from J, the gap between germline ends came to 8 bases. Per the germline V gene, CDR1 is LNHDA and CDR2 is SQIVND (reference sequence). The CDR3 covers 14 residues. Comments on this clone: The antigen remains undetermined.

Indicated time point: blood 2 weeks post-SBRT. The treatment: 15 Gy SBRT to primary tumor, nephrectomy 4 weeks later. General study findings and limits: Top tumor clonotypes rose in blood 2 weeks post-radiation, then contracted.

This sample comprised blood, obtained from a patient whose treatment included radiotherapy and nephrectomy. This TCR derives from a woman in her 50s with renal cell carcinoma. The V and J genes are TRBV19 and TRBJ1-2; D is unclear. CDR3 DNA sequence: TGTGCCAGTAGTATCGTCGGAGCTAACTATGGCTACACCTTC. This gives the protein CASSIVGANYGYTF.